A selection of T cell receptor beta chains follows, all from one sample in a study of T cell changes during pregnancy in multiple sclerosis. Using immunoSEQ multiplex PCR, the repertoire was profiled, and TCRdb retains in-frame clones only, with some absent. This sample yields more than 70,000 clones, of which 85% to 95% are seen a single time; roughly 2.5% belongs to the top ten. The sample in question was peripheral blood, obtained in the second trimester of pregnancy. These receptors came from a female donor with multiple sclerosis, enrolled in a pregnancy study. CDR3s include the opening cysteine and the closing phenylalanine or tryptophan.

J gene,V gene,CDR3 protein
TRBJ2-2,TRBV5-1,CASRDRGGLGELFF
TRBJ1-6,TRBV6-5,CASSYSSPDYSPLHF
TRBJ2-2,TRBV7-2,CASSFVPSGSTGELFF
TRBJ1-2,TRBV6-1,CASMREGGLGYTF
TRBJ2-3,TRBV5-1,CASSLDDTSTDTQYF
TRBJ1-5,TRBV27,CASSSDRGDQPQHF
TRBJ1-1,TRBV27,CASSTGLNTEAFF
TRBJ2-2,TRBV5-4,CASSNPGQGPTGELFF
TRBJ2-3,TRBV7-7,CASSFSGAGTDTQYF
TRBJ2-6,TRBV7-9,CASSTPGQPGGGANVLTF
TRBJ1-3,TRBV6-5,CASSTRLGAGNTIYF
TRBJ2-1,TRBV9,CASSVEGGSHNEQFF
TRBJ2-1,TRBV14,CASSPRLALFF
TRBJ2-5,TRBV29-1,CSVEDHGAGGSETQYF
TRBJ2-5,TRBV7-9,CASSPASGLRLETQYF
TRBJ1-2,TRBV4-2,CASSPSAGQGANDYGYTF
TRBJ2-5,TRBV14,CASSQGWGGTETQYF
TRBJ1-6,TRBV11-2,CASSPSTGFRNSPLHF
TRBJ2-7,TRBV19,CASSEVDAYEQYF
TRBJ1-1,TRBV19,CASRTTSRGDTEAFF
TRBJ1-1,TRBV19,CASSHLGHTEAFF
TRBJ1-2,TRBV2,CASSFLRSDYGYTF
TRBJ1-2,TRBV18,CASSPDRLRHGYTF
TRBJ1-1,TRBV2,CASRGGRNTEAFF
TRBJ2-7,TRBV6-1,CASSAGYYEQYF
TRBJ2-3,TRBV27,CASSLSGTYSTDTQYF
TRBJ2-6,TRBV29-1,CSVEETPSNVLTF
TRBJ2-7,TRBV5-5,CASSGTGNAYEQYF
TRBJ2-7,TRBV7-9,CASSLIPAGVYEQYF
TRBJ2-7,TRBV19,CASSPWTGKGNEQYF
TRBJ1-5,TRBV21-1,CACGVSHQPQHF
TRBJ1-1,TRBV6-5,CASSRGGNTEAFF